A single sample gave rise to the 31 T cell receptor beta chains below, sequenced in a study of beta chain features in type 1 diabetes. The study reverse transcribed the entire isolated RNA, so it sequenced expressed TCRB transcripts. The assay was immunoSEQ multiplex PCR, and TCRdb's table has in-frame clones only and misses some. Of fewer than 250,000 clones listed, over 9.5% are singletons. The sample was naive CD4+ T cells from blood. These receptors came from a woman aged 18-29 years in good health.

The chain is built from TRBV19 and TRBJ2-3; a possible D gene is TRBD2 (5 bases). Germline assignment: CDR1 LNHDA and CDR2 SQIVND (reference sequence). V lost 5 bases to trimming and J lost 1 base, with 16 bases between them. The CDR3 sequence is 16 residues long. CDR3 sequence reads: CASSPGPHGGTDTQYF. The CDR3 DNA reads TGTGCCAGTAGTCCCGGGCCCCACGGGGGCACAGATACGCAGTATTTT.

J is TRBJ2-5 and V is TRBV18; no reliable D call. Trimming left V 2 bases short and J 0 bases short, with 4 bases between. CDR1 is KGHSH and CDR2 is LQKENI in the germline V gene. This CDR3 contains 13 residues. The CDR3 DNA reads TGTGCCAGCTCACCAAGCGACCAAGAGACCCAGTACTTC. As protein: CASSPSDQETQYF.

The CDR3 DNA reads as TGCGCCAGCAGCTTGAGGCTAGCGGGAGACCCGGGGGACGAGCAGTACTTC. The encoded protein is CASSLRLAGDPGDEQYF. The rearrangement joins TRBV5-1 to TRBJ2-7, with 10 positions matching TRBD2. Germline V gene sequence: CDR1 SGHRS, CDR2 YFSETQ. CDR3 length equals 17 residues. The ends lost 1 base at V and 5 bases at J; junction bases unmatched: 12.

This clone was seen only a few times. The rearrangement joins TRBV5-1 to TRBJ1-3; no clear D gene. CDR1 and CDR2 from the germline V gene are SGHRS and YFSETQ. This CDR3 comprises 18 residues. V shed 0 bases and J shed 0 bases, with 16 bases lying between them. Here the CDR3 reads CASSLGPVAVSSGNTIYF. CDR3 coding DNA: TGCGCCAGCAGCTTGGGCCCGGTCGCGGTGAGCTCTGGAAACACCATATATTTT.

This clone was observed a handful of times. The chain employs TRBV6-1 and TRBJ1-4; D might be TRBD1 (6 bases). The germline gives CDR1 MNHNS, CDR2 SASEGT. V dropped 2 bases and J dropped 10 bases, with 11 bases sitting between them. The CDR3 runs to 13 residues. CDR3 nucleotide sequence: TGTGCCAGCAGTGAAAGGATCAGGGGAAAACTGTTTTTT. Translated: CASSERIRGKLFF.

The rearrangement links TRBV7-6 to TRBJ2-1, with D maybe TRBD1 (6 bases). Germline V gene lookup returns CDR1 SGHVS and CDR2 FNYEAQ. The CDR3 runs to 16 residues. V was pared by 2 bases and J by 8 bases, with 19 bases between. The CDR3 region is CASSLLTGTLVYEQFF. The DNA of the CDR3 is TGTGCCAGCAGCTTATTAACCGGGACATTGGTATATGAGCAGTTCTTC.

V is TRBV7-8 and J is TRBJ2-1; 16 bases map to TRBD2. Unmatched junction bases numbered 8, after V lost 4 bases and J lost 5 bases. This CDR3 is 18 amino acids long. Germline V gives CDR1 SGHVS, CDR2 FQNEAQ. The CDR3 DNA reads as TGTGCCAGCAGCTCGGGACTAGCGGGAGGGCTTATGGACAATGAGCAGTTCTTC. It yields the protein CASSSGLAGGLMDNEQFF.

The J gene is TRBJ2-7, the V gene TRBV29-1; perhaps TRBD1 as D (6 bases). The germline gives CDR1 SQVTM, CDR2 ANQGSEA. The CDR3 spans 13 residues. The germline V and J ends were trimmed by 1 base and 4 bases, with 11 bases remaining between them. The CDR3: CSVEGGRGYEQYF. As DNA, the CDR3 is TGCAGCGTTGAAGGCGGCAGGGGTTACGAGCAGTACTTC.

The chain has TRBV5-1 and TRBJ2-1; the D gene is possibly TRBD2 (6 bases). Germline assignment: CDR1 SGHRS and CDR2 YFSETQ. The V end was cut by 4 bases, the J end by 7 bases, with 18 bases between. This CDR3 contains 15 residues. CDR3 sequence: CASSPTPGLENEQFF. CDR3 DNA sequence: TGCGCCAGCAGCCCAACTCCGGGACTGGAAAATGAGCAGTTCTTC.

The rearrangement links TRBV5-6 to TRBJ2-1, with 10 positions matching TRBD1. Germline V lookup: CDR1 SGHDT, CDR2 YYEEEE. With V trimmed by 3 bases and J by 2 bases, 5 bases remained unmatched. The CDR3 consists of 16 residues. The CDR3 region has the DNA TGTGCCAGCAGCTCATACGGGACAGGGGCCTACAATGAGCAGTTCTTC. Translating gives CASSSYGTGAYNEQFF.

The chain uses TRBV25-1 and TRBJ1-1; maybe TRBD1 (5 bases). The germline V and J ends were trimmed by 1 base and 8 bases, with 14 bases remaining between them. The length of the CDR3 is 14 residues. Germline values: CDR1 MGHDK, CDR2 SYGVNS. The chain's CDR3 is CASSEWSRVSEAFF. For the CDR3, the DNA is TGTGCCAGCAGTGAATGGAGCAGGGTGTCAGAAGCTTTCTTT.

V and J are TRBV9 and TRBJ1-2; 7 bases map to TRBD1. Germline CDR1 SGDLS, CDR2 YYNGEE. CDR3 length equals 14 residues. V dropped 2 bases and J dropped 6; count of bases not matched to a gene: 7. The CDR3 loop is CASSVTGVPNGYTF. The CDR3 DNA follows: TGTGCCAGCAGCGTTACAGGGGTGCCGAATGGCTACACCTTC.

This clone came up a few times. The V and J genes are TRBV6-6 and TRBJ1-6, with D unclear. There are 15 residues in the CDR3. Trimming removed 6 bases at V and 9 bases at J, with 18 bases between. From germline, CDR1 is MNHNY and CDR2 SVGAGI (reference sequence). The CDR3 is CASSPPGGEGSPLHF. The CDR3, as DNA: TGTGCCAGCAGCCCACCGGGCGGGGAAGGTTCACCCCTCCACTTT.

The CDR3 reads CASSSDGRVSGYTF. For the CDR3, the DNA is TGTGCCAGCAGTTCTGACGGGAGGGTGTCGGGCTACACCTTC. V and J are TRBV6-1 and TRBJ1-2; D ambiguous. The CDR3 covers 14 residues. Germline values: CDR1 MNHNS, CDR2 SASEGT. V was pared by 5 bases and J by 8 bases, with 18 bases between.

This clone appeared a few times. The chain links TRBV30 to TRBJ2-1, with 13 bases identical to TRBD2. Germline V gene sequence: CDR1 GTSNPN, CDR2 SVGIG (reference sequence). V gave up 2 bases and J gave up 5 bases; unmatched junction bases: 3. The CDR3 spans 15 residues. The CDR3, as DNA: TGTGCCTGGAGTTTGGGGACTAGCGGGAACAATGAGCAGTTCTTC. This translates into CAWSLGTSGNNEQFF.

This clone has just a few counts. This chain uses TRBV30 with TRBJ2-2, with D possibly being TRBD2 (7 bases). V lost 3 bases, J lost 5 bases, and 13 bases lay in between. There are 14 residues in the CDR3. Germline V gene data show CDR1 as GTSNPN and CDR2 as SVGIG (reference sequence). The chain's CDR3 is CAWRIGGGTGELFF. In nucleotides, the CDR3 is TGTGCCTGGAGGATAGGGGGGGGGACCGGGGAGCTGTTTTTT.

This clone occurred a few times. The chain recombines TRBV29-1 with TRBJ2-1; TRBD1 agrees at 9 bases. CDR3 length: 14 residues. With V trimmed by 3 bases and J by 3 bases, 3 bases remained unmatched. Germline-derived CDR1 and CDR2 are SQVTM and ANQGSEA. CDR3 nucleotides: TGCAGCGTTGATGGGACAGGGATCTACAATGAGCAGTTCTTC. It codes for CSVDGTGIYNEQFF.

This clone was detected only a few times. The chain recombines TRBV5-1 with TRBJ2-7, with D possibly being TRBD2 (7 bases). V lost 7 bases and J lost 6, with 11 bases in between. The CDR3 contains 11 residues. Per the germline V gene, CDR1 is SGHRS and CDR2 is YFSETQ. CDR3: CASGGGAEQYF. The DNA for the CDR3 is TGCGCCAGCGGAGGGGGGGCCGAGCAGTACTTC. Filled out from reference TRBV5-1 and TRBJ2-7, the complete variable domain reads KAGVTQTPRYLIKTRGQQVTLSCSPISGHRSVSWYQQTPGQGLQFLFEYFSETQRNKGNFPGRFSGRQFSNSRSEMNVSTLELGDSALYLCASGGGAEQYFGPGTRLTVT.

The chain employs TRBV11-2 and TRBJ2-7; 9 bases are a match to TRBD1. The germline V gene has CDR1 SGHAT and CDR2 FQNNGV. The CDR3 totals 17 residues. V gave up 5 bases and J gave up 5 bases; unmatched junction bases: 16. CDR3: CASSQMRQGVGGNEQYF. In DNA form, the CDR3 reads TGTGCCAGCAGCCAAATGCGACAGGGGGTGGGGGGCAACGAGCAGTACTTC.

Many counts were recorded for this clone. The chain links TRBV15 to TRBJ2-3; 8 bases match TRBD1. The CDR3 is 16 residues long. The trim removed 1 base at V and 2 bases at J, leaving 5 bases unmatched. Germline V CDR1 and CDR2: LNHNV, YYDKDF (reference sequence). The CDR3 loop reads CATSRAQGATTDTQYF. For the CDR3, the DNA is TGTGCCACCAGCAGAGCCCAGGGGGCTACCACAGATACGCAGTATTTT. The full variable domain, rest sourced from reference TRBV15 and TRBJ2-3, is DAMVIQNPRYQVTQFGKPVTLSCSQTLNHNVMYWYQQKSSQAPKLLFHYYDKDFNNEADTPDNFQSRRPNTSFCFLDIRSPGLGDTAMYLCATSRAQGATTDTQYFGPGTRLTVL.

The chain employs TRBV9 and TRBJ1-5; D may be TRBD1 (6 bases). Germline V lookup: CDR1 SGDLS, CDR2 YYNGEE. The length of the CDR3 is 14 residues. Trimming took off 3 bases at V and 0 bases at J, with 7 bases between the two ends. Here the CDR3 DNA reads TGTGCCAGCAGCGCGGACAGTAGCAATCAGCCCCAGCATTTT. Translating it yields CASSADSSNQPQHF.

The chain recombines TRBV4-2 with TRBJ1-2; D unresolved. The CDR3 is 15 residues long. V was cut by 0 bases and J by 4 bases, with 12 bases left in between. Germline V gene sequence: CDR1 LGHNA, CDR2 YNFKEQ. Written as DNA, the CDR3 is TGTGCCAGCAGCCAAGACCTTACCGGGTCCTATGGCTACACCTTC. Its protein product is CASSQDLTGSYGYTF.

The rearrangement uses TRBV5-5 and TRBJ1-5; possibly TRBD1 for D (5 bases). This CDR3 comprises 14 residues. Trimming stripped 0 bases from V and 5 bases from J, with 9 bases between. Germline V gene lookup returns CDR1 SGHKS and CDR2 YYEKEE (reference sequence). The CDR3: CASSLVGDDQPQHF. DNA of the CDR3: TGTGCCAGCAGCTTGGTAGGGGATGATCAGCCCCAGCATTTT. Filled out from reference TRBV5-5 and TRBJ1-5, the complete variable domain reads DAGVTQSPTHLIKTRGQQVTLRCSPISGHKSVSWYQQVLGQGPQFIFQYYEKEERGRGNFPDRFSARQFPNYSSELNVNALLLGDSALYLCASSLVGDDQPQHFGDGTRLSIL.

The genes are TRBV7-2 and TRBJ2-7, with D possibly TRBD2 on 6 matching bases. This CDR3 spans 15 amino acids. Germline-derived CDR1 and CDR2 are SGHTA and FQGNSA. With 5 bases removed from V and 4 bases from J, the gap between germline ends came to 18 bases. CDR3 nucleotide sequence: TGTGCCAGCAGCGACCGGGCGGTCGGGGGTTACGAGCAGTACTTC. Amino acids: CASSDRAVGGYEQYF. The whole variable domain, filled in from reference TRBV7-2 and TRBJ2-7, reads GAGVSQSPSNKVTEKGKDVELRCDPISGHTALYWYRQSLGQGLEFLIYFQGNSAPDKSGLPSDRFSAERTGGSVSTLTIQRTQQEDSAVYLCASSDRAVGGYEQYFGPGTRLTVT.

This clone was recorded a few times. The chain combines TRBV28 with TRBJ2-5; D not resolved. The CDR3 length is 12 residues. V gave up 6 bases and J gave up 8 bases, with 13 bases separating them. CDR1 and CDR2 (germline): MDHEN, SYDVKM. The CDR3 DNA reads TGTGCCAGCAGCCTCCCACCAGGAACCCAGTACTTC. Encoded protein: CASSLPPGTQYF.

The rearrangement links TRBV5-4 to TRBJ2-5, with TRBD2 identical over 10 bases. V was clipped by 4 bases and J by 5 bases; unmatched bases: 5. CDR3 length: 14 amino acids. Per germline, CDR1 SGHNT and CDR2 YYREEE (reference sequence). This CDR3 is CASSGAGGGETQYF. The CDR3 DNA reads as TGTGCCAGCAGCGGAGCGGGGGGGGGCGAGACCCAGTACTTC.

The chain employs TRBV4-2 and TRBJ2-3; 9 bases fit TRBD1. Germline-derived CDR1 and CDR2 are LGHNA and YNFKEQ. The ends lost 4 bases at V and 4 bases at J; junction bases unmatched: 9. The length of the CDR3 is 16 residues. CDR3 sequence reads: CASSRTPGQGSDTQYF. The CDR3 coding sequence is TGTGCCAGCAGCCGGACGCCGGGACAGGGATCAGATACGCAGTATTTT.

This clone was found a few times. CDR3 amino acids: CASIPIDRDRGNEQFF. DNA for the CDR3: TGTGCCAGCATTCCCATAGACCGGGACAGGGGAAATGAGCAGTTCTTC. This chain links TRBV2 with TRBJ2-1; 10 positions match TRBD1. The length of the CDR3 is 16 residues. V lost 7 bases to trimming and J lost 7 bases; unmatched junction nucleotides: 13. From germline, CDR1 is SNHLY and CDR2 FYNNEI.

This clone was observed a few times. This sequence joins TRBV7-9 and TRBJ2-7; possibly TRBD1 for D (6 bases). The CDR3 loop spans 14 amino acids. In germline, CDR1 is SEHNR, CDR2 FQNEAQ (reference sequence). Trimming cost V 6 bases and J 2 bases, with 14 bases left between them. The CDR3 reads CASSQRTEAYEQYF. CDR3 sequence (DNA): TGTGCCAGCAGTCAAAGGACAGAAGCCTACGAGCAGTACTTC.

The V call is TRBV29-1, the J call TRBJ2-2, with a possible D match to TRBD1 (6 bases). The V gene's germline CDR1 is SQVTM and CDR2 ANQGSEA. The V end lost 4 bases, the J end lost 7 bases, and 13 bases lay between the germline ends. This CDR3 is 13 amino acids long. CDR3 residues: CSVGGPEGGELFF. The CDR3 region has the DNA TGCAGCGTTGGGGGGCCTGAGGGCGGGGAGCTGTTTTTT.

The genes are TRBV5-1 and TRBJ2-3; a weak D match, TRBD2 (6 bases). Deletions cut 1 base from V and 2 bases from J, with 17 bases between. The CDR3 totals 17 residues. CDR1 is SGHRS and CDR2 is YFSETQ in the germline V gene. The CDR3 DNA reads TGCGCCAGCAGCTTGCGGCCCGGGAGATATGACACAGATACGCAGTATTTT. Its translation: CASSLRPGRYDTDTQYF.